These T cell receptor beta chains were read from a single sample in a study of a mutant IDH1 vaccine in newly diagnosed glioma. Clones were sequenced by immunoSEQ multiplex PCR, and TCRdb holds only the in-frame ones, with some missing. The top ten hold about 9.3% of the sample, which has more than 25,000 clones, around 77% seen once. Their recognized antigens are unknown. This specimen was PBMCs, taken from a glioma patient whose treatment included an IDH1 peptide vaccine. The receptors derive from a woman between 25 and 40 years old with glioma. Some clones in this sample may be carry-over from other donors' samples. The CDR3 runs from the conserved cysteine through the conserved F or W. D genes are given only for firm matches. Part of the rows lack a size; the others show once, few, many or a class for expanded clones.

V,J,D,size,DNA,CDR3
TRBV29-1,TRBJ1-2,TRBD1,NA,TGCAGCGTTGGGGACAGGGGGCTCGGCTATGGCTACACCTTC,CSVGDRGLGYGYTF
TRBV5-1,TRBJ2-7,NA,NA,TGCGCCAGCAGGGGCAATACTGGGGAGCAGTACTTC,CASRGNTGEQYF
TRBV7-9,TRBJ1-2,NA,NA,TGTGCCAGCAGCGTCGGGACTCTCAACTATGGCTACACCTTC,CASSVGTLNYGYTF
TRBV2,TRBJ1-5,NA,NA,TGTGCCAGCAGGGCCTACCCAGGGTCCCTCAATCAGCCCCAGCATTTT,CASRAYPGSLNQPQHF
TRBV6-6,TRBJ2-6,NA,NA,TGTGCCAGCAGTTACGGGTCCTCTGGGGCCAACGTCCTGACTTTC,CASSYGSSGANVLTF
TRBV19,TRBJ2-1,NA,NA,TGTGCCAGTAGTATAGCCCCCCGGTACGATGAGCAGTTCTTC,CASSIAPRYDEQFF
TRBV4-1,TRBJ2-3,NA,NA,TGCGCCAGCAGCCAAGATGGTGCTAGCAGAGATACGCAGTATTTT,CASSQDGASRDTQYF
TRBV6-1,TRBJ2-1,TRBD2,NA,TGTGCCATCCTTACCGGGACTAGCGCACACAATGAGCAGTTCTTC,CAILTGTSAHNEQFF
TRBV10-3,TRBJ2-3,NA,NA,TGTGCCATCAGTGGGAGCACAGATACGCAGTATTTT,CAISGSTDTQYF
TRBV6-4,TRBJ1-2,TRBD1,NA,TGTGCCAGCAGTGACTCCTCCTTCAGGGGGCGCGGAGGCTACACCTTC,CASSDSSFRGRGGYTF
TRBV6-1,TRBJ2-5,TRBD2,NA,TGTGCCAGCAGTGAAGCGGGGACTACCACCCAGTACTTC,CASSEAGTTTQYF
TRBV6-1,TRBJ2-2,TRBD2,once,TGTGCCAGCAGGGCTAGCGGAGGCGGGACCGGGGAGCTGTTTTTT,CASRASGGGTGELFF
TRBV2,TRBJ2-2,NA,NA,TGTGCCAGCAGGGAGGGAGGATCCGGGGAGCTGTTTTTT,CASREGGSGELFF
TRBV30,TRBJ2-1,TRBD2,NA,TGTGCCTGGAGTGCGACTAGCGGGTACAATGAGCAGTTCTTC,CAWSATSGYNEQFF
TRBV10-1,TRBJ2-7,TRBD2,NA,TGCGCCAGCAGCACTAGCGGGAGCTCCTACGAGCAGTACTTC,CASSTSGSSYEQYF
TRBV5-1,TRBJ2-3,NA,NA,TGCGCCAGCAGGACGGGTGGCACAGATACGCAGTATTTT,CASRTGGTDTQYF
TRBV6-5,TRBJ2-2,TRBD2,once,TGTGCCAGCAGTTTATCTAGCGGGTACACCGGGGAGCTGTTTTTT,CASSLSSGYTGELFF
TRBV5-1,TRBJ2-3,NA,NA,TGCGCCAGCAGCCCCGACGGAGGGTACACAGATACGCAGTATTTT,CASSPDGGYTDTQYF
TRBV18,TRBJ2-6,NA,NA,TGTGCCAGCTCACCAGGGACGGATAGCTCTGGGGCCAACGTCCTGACTTTC,CASSPGTDSSGANVLTF
TRBV25-1,TRBJ2-6,NA,once,TGTGCCAGCAGTCCCGTCAGGGGAAATGGGGCCAACGTCCTGACTTTC,CASSPVRGNGANVLTF
TRBV27,TRBJ1-1,NA,NA,TGTGCCAGCAGTTTAGGGGGGGGCACTGAAGCTTTCTTT,CASSLGGGTEAFF
TRBV29-1,TRBJ2-5,NA,NA,TGCAGCGTTGAGCCCCCGGACCAAGAGACCCAGTACTTC,CSVEPPDQETQYF
TRBV30,TRBJ2-1,TRBD2,few,TGTGCCTGGAGTCCCACTCGCCCGGGACTAGCGGGAGGGATCAATGAGCAGTTCTTC,CAWSPTRPGLAGGINEQFF
TRBV5-6,TRBJ1-1,TRBD1,once,TGTGCCAGCAGTTCCCCAGGGGGCGCATGGACTGAAGCTTTCTTT,CASSSPGGAWTEAFF
TRBV19,TRBJ2-7,NA,NA,TGTGCCAGTAGTATGGGGGCCTACGAGCAGTACTTC,CASSMGAYEQYF
TRBV2,TRBJ2-1,NA,NA,TGTGCCAGCATTGATTGGACCGTGGGGACGCAATACAATGAGCAGTTCTTC,CASIDWTVGTQYNEQFF
TRBV2,TRBJ1-5,NA,NA,TGTGCCAGCAGTTGGGAGGGCCCGGTCGTGGCCCAGCATTTT,CASSWEGPVVAQHF
TRBV6-5,TRBJ1-2,NA,NA,TGTGCCAGCAGTTACGGCGCAGGGCAGGGCTATGGCTACACCTTC,CASSYGAGQGYGYTF
TRBV18,TRBJ1-2,NA,NA,TGTGCCAGCTCACCACCGGCCCTATTCGGGACCACTAACTATGGCTACACCTTC,CASSPPALFGTTNYGYTF
TRBV7-9,TRBJ2-3,NA,once,TGTGCCAGCAGCTTAGAAGGGGACACAGATACGCAGTATTTT,CASSLEGDTDTQYF
TRBV5-1,TRBJ2-1,TRBD2,NA,TGCGCCAGCAGCCTGGGACTAGCGGCAAACAATGAGCAGTTCTTC,CASSLGLAANNEQFF
TRBV27,TRBJ1-1,NA,few,TGTGCCAGCAGTTTTGGTCCAGGGATGAACACTGAAGCTTTCTTT,CASSFGPGMNTEAFF
TRBV7-8,TRBJ2-5,TRBD2,NA,TGTGCCAGCAGCTTAGGAGGGCGGGAGCTACAAGAGACCCAGTACTTC,CASSLGGRELQETQYF
TRBV30,TRBJ2-7,NA,few,TGTGCCTGGAGTCGGGCCGCCGCCTACGAGCAGTACTTC,CAWSRAAAYEQYF
TRBV6-4,TRBJ2-7,TRBD1,NA,TGTGCCAGCAGCAAGGGGACAGGGGGCGAGCAGTACTTC,CASSKGTGGEQYF
TRBV6-5,TRBJ1-1,NA,NA,TGTGCCAGCAGTTTGGGGGGCGCTGAAGCTTTCTTT,CASSLGGAEAFF
TRBV4-1,TRBJ1-2,NA,NA,TGCGCCAGCAGCCAAGATGAGGGGTCGTATAATGGCTACACCTTC,CASSQDEGSYNGYTF
TRBV30,TRBJ1-2,NA,NA,TGTGCCTGGAGTGTAGACGGATTCTATGGCTACACCTTC,CAWSVDGFYGYTF
TRBV7-9,TRBJ2-7,NA,NA,TGTGCCAGCAGCTTAGCCGGCCCTAGATCGTACGAGCAGTACTTC,CASSLAGPRSYEQYF
TRBV5-1,TRBJ2-1,NA,few,TGCGCCAGCAGCGATCGGGGTGGGAGTGAGCAGTTCTTC,CASSDRGGSEQFF
TRBV6-5,TRBJ2-7,NA,NA,TGTGCCAGCAGTTACTCTAGCGGAGGGGCCTACGAGCAGTACTTC,CASSYSSGGAYEQYF
TRBV5-1,TRBJ1-1,NA,few,TGCGCCAGCAGCTTGGCACAGCAGAACACTGAAGCTTTCTTT,CASSLAQQNTEAFF
TRBV2,TRBJ1-3,NA,NA,TGTGCCAGCAGGAGGGGGACATCTACATCGGGGGACACCATATATTTT,CASRRGTSTSGDTIYF
TRBV2,TRBJ2-3,NA,NA,TGTGCCAGCAACGGAGGGACAGATACGCAGTATTTT,CASNGGTDTQYF
TRBV9,TRBJ1-2,TRBD1,NA,TGTGCCAGCAGCCTAGGACAGGGTTCGTATGGCTACACCTTC,CASSLGQGSYGYTF
TRBV7-9,TRBJ2-5,NA,NA,TGTGCCAGCAGCTTGGTCTCCGAGACCCAGTACTTC,CASSLVSETQYF
TRBV10-2,TRBJ1-1,NA,NA,TGCGCCAGCAGTGCGCAGGCGAACACTGAAGCTTTCTTT,CASSAQANTEAFF
TRBV29-1,TRBJ2-3,TRBD2,NA,TGCAGCGTTGAAGACCCGCCGGGACTAGAGGCAGATACGCAGTATTTT,CSVEDPPGLEADTQYF
TRBV27,TRBJ2-7,NA,once,TGTGCCAGCAGCCCCAGGGGAGGCGCCTACGAGCAGTACTTC,CASSPRGGAYEQYF
TRBV27,TRBJ1-2,NA,NA,TGTGCCAGCAGCCCGGTGGCAAACTATGGCTACACCTTC,CASSPVANYGYTF
TRBV5-1,TRBJ2-2,NA,NA,TGCGCCAGCAGCAGACCCGGGGCTAACACCGGGGAGCTGTTTTTT,CASSRPGANTGELFF
TRBV11-2,TRBJ2-6,NA,NA,TGTGCCAGCAGCCCCCTTTCAGGGAAGATCTCTGGGGCCAACGTCCTGACTTTC,CASSPLSGKISGANVLTF
TRBV9,TRBJ1-1,NA,few,TGTGCCAGCAGCGTAGCTAATACTGAAGCTTTCTTT,CASSVANTEAFF
TRBV2,TRBJ2-3,NA,NA,TGTGCCAGCAAGGCAGGGCTGGAGCATACGCAGTATTTT,CASKAGLEHTQYF
TRBV6-1,TRBJ2-7,NA,NA,TGTGCCAGCAGTGAAGGGGGATGGGTAACAGCGGTTTACGAGCAGTACTTC,CASSEGGWVTAVYEQYF